The 7 T cell receptor beta chains presented below share a single source sample, sequenced in a study of cytomegalovirus exposure and HLA in healthy donors. In the PCR, 60 Vbeta and 13 Jbeta primers were used. This table comes from immunoSEQ multiplex PCR, and its TCRdb copy is limited to in-frame clones, with some not included. The repertoire consists of 60,000 to 90,000 clones, with roughly 67% occurring once and the leading ten covering roughly 7.6%. Sequenced: PBMCs. All receptors come from a man in his forties in good health and CMV-seropositive.

In this sample, this clone turned up a few times. The chain links TRBV2 to TRBJ2-5, with 9 bases that match TRBD2. Germline lookup yields CDR1 SNHLY and CDR2 FYNNEI. The V and J ends lost 2 bases and 5 bases, in that order; junction bases with no gene match: 3. There are 14 residues in the CDR3. CDR3 in DNA: TGTGCCAGCAGTGAACTAGCGGGGTTGGAGACCCAGTACTTC. Protein sequence: CASSELAGLETQYF. The full variable domain, rest sourced from reference TRBV2 and TRBJ2-5, is EPEVTQTPSHQVTQMGQEVILRCVPISNHLYFYWYRQILGQKVEFLVSFYNNEISEKSEIFDDQFSVERPDGSNFTLKIRSTKLEDSAMYFCASSELAGLETQYFGPGTRLLVL.

The count of this clone is one. The rearrangement links TRBV2 to TRBJ2-1; 9 nucleotides line up with TRBD2. The germline V gene has CDR1 SNHLY and CDR2 FYNNEI. The CDR3 is made up of 16 amino acids. V lost 6 bases to trimming and J lost 2 bases; unmatched junction nucleotides: 8. The CDR3 DNA follows: TGTGCCAGCAGGCCACTCGGCGGGGGGGCCTACAATGAGCAGTTCTTC. Translation gives CASRPLGGGAYNEQFF.

The chain uses TRBV27 and TRBJ2-7; D possibly corresponds to TRBD2 (5 bases). Germline V gives CDR1 MNHEY, CDR2 SMNVEV (reference sequence). The germline V and J ends were trimmed by 3 bases and 7 bases, with 10 bases remaining between them. The CDR3 covers 12 residues. This CDR3 is CASSFIGLEQYF. The DNA for the CDR3 is TGTGCCAGCAGTTTTATCGGACTGGAGCAGTACTTC.

J is TRBJ1-5 and V is TRBV7-2, with a weak D call TRBD1 (5 bases). Per germline, CDR1 SGHTA and CDR2 FQGNSA. V was pared by 5 bases and J by 7 bases, with 27 bases between. This CDR3 spans 18 amino acids. CDR3 sequence reads: CASSPRIGVGAGQQPQHF. In DNA form, the CDR3 reads TGTGCCAGCAGCCCTCGTATAGGGGTTGGGGCAGGACAACAGCCCCAGCATTTT.

The chain has TRBV5-6 and TRBJ2-3; TRBD1 matches at 7 bases. V shed 4 bases and J 6 bases; nucleotides not matched to a gene: 5. CDR3 length: 13 residues. The germline V gene has CDR1 SGHDT and CDR2 YYEEEE. In nucleotides, the CDR3 is TGTGCCAGCAGCCGGGACAGAGGGGATACGCAGTATTTT. Protein: CASSRDRGDTQYF. Variable domain in full (rest from reference TRBV5-6 and TRBJ2-3): DAGVTQSPTHLIKTRGQQVTLRCSPKSGHDTVSWYQQALGQGPQFIFQYYEEEERQRGNFPDRFSGHQFPNYSSELNVNALLLGDSALYLCASSRDRGDTQYFGPGTRLTVL.

This clone was counted between two and nine times. The V call is TRBV5-1, the J call TRBJ1-4; TRBD1 matches at 8 bases. The CDR3 runs to 15 residues. The germline gives CDR1 SGHRS, CDR2 YFSETQ. Losses at the gene ends were 4 bases for V and 5 bases for J; bases not matched to a gene: 7. CDR3 DNA: TGCGCCAGCAGCCGACAGGGGAACACCAATGAAAAACTGTTTTTT. Its protein product is CASSRQGNTNEKLFF.

The V call is TRBV25-1, the J call TRBJ1-3, with a weak D call TRBD1 (6 bases). This CDR3 spans 16 amino acids. V lost 1 base, J lost 7 bases, and 17 bases lay in between. Germline V gives CDR1 MGHDK, CDR2 SYGVNS. The CDR3, as DNA: TGTGCCAGCAGTGAATTAGGCAGAGGGGGAAGTAACACCATATATTTT. Protein: CASSELGRGGSNTIYF.